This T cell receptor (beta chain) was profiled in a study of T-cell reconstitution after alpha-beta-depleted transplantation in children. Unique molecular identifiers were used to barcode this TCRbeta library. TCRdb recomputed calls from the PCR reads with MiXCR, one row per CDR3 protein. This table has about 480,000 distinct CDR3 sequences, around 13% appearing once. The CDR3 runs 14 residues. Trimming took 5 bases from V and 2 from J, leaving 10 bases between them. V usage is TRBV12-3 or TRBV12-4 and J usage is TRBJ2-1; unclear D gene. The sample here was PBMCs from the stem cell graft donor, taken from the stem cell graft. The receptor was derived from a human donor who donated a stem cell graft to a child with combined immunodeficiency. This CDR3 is CASSPTIPYNEQFF. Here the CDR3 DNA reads TGTGCCAGCAGTCCAACCATCCCCTACAATGAGCAGTTCTTC.